Sequencing of this TCR beta chain was carried out in a study of shared clonotypes between healthy human individuals. Germline loops: CDR1 LGHNA, CDR2 YSLEER. V dropped 4 bases and J dropped 6 bases, with 16 bases sitting between them. The CDR3 sequence is 15 residues long. Per the study methods: Without quality scores, immunoSEQ junctional reads could not be filtered like full-length reads. Method: immunoSEQ multiplex PCR; TCRdb's copy keeps in-frame clones and lacks some. The V and J calls and clone size were taken over from that table, and D and trimming were inferred from the DNA. The sample has roughly 1,000,000 clones, around three quarters seen once; the top ten hold roughly 0.62%. This clone has a count of ten or more.

The TCR sequence derives from a young man in good health. Some clones in this sample may be carry-over from other donors' samples. The genes are TRBV4-3 and TRBJ1-5, with unresolved D. The sample comprised memory CD4+ T cells from PBMCs. Described subset: CD45RA-negative fraction. The CDR3 nucleotides read TGCGCCAGCAGCCGAGGACGGGGAGGCGTTCAGCCCCAGCATTTT. Translation: CASSRGRGGVQPQHF.